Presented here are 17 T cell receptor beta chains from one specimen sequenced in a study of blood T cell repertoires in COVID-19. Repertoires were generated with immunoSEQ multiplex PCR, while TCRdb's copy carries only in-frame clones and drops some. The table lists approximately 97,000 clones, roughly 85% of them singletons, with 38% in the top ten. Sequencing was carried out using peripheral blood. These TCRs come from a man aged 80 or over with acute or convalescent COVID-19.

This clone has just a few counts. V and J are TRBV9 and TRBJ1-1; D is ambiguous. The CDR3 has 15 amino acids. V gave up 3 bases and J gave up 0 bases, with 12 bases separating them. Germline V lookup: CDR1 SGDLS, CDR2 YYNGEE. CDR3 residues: CASSARLGVNTEAFF. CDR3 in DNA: TGTGCCAGCAGCGCCCGCCTCGGAGTGAACACTGAAGCTTTCTTT.

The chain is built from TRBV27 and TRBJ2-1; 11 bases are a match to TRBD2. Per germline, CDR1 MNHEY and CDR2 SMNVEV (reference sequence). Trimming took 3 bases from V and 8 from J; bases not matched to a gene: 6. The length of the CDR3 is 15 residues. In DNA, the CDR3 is TGTGCCAGCAGTTTTTGGACTAGCGGGTTCGATGAGCAGTTCTTC. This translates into CASSFWTSGFDEQFF.

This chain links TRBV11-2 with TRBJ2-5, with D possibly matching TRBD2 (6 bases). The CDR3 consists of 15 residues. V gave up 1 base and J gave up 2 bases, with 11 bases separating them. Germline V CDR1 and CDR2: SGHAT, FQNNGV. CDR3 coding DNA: TGTGCCAGCAGCTTAGTCGGGAGCCATCAAGAGACCCAGTACTTC. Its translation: CASSLVGSHQETQYF.

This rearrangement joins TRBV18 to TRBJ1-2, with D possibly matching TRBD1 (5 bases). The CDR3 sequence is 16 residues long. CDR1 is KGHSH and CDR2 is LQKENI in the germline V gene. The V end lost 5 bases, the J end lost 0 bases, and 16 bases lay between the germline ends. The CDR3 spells CASSGSRAKANYGYTF. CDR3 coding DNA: TGTGCCAGCTCAGGTAGCAGGGCCAAAGCTAACTATGGCTACACCTTC.

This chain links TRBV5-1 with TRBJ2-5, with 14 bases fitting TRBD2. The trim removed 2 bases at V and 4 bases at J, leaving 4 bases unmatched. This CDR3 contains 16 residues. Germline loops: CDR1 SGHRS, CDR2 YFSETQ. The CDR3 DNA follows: TGCGCCAGCAGCTTTGGGACTAGCGGGAGTCGAGAGACCCAGTACTTC. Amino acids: CASSFGTSGSRETQYF.

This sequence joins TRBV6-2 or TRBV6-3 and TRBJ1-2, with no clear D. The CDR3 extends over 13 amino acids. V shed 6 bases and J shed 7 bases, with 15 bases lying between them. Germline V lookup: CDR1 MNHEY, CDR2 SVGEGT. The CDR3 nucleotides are TGTGCCAGCAGCCGACGCGGAGGACGTGGCTACACCTTC. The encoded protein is CASSRRGGRGYTF.

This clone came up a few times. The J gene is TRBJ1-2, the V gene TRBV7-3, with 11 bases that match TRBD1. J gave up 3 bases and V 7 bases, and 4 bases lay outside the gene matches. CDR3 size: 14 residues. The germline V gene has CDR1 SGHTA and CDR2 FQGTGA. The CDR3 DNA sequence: TGTGCCAGCACCCGGACAGGGGGCGACTATGGCTACACCTTC. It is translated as CASTRTGGDYGYTF.

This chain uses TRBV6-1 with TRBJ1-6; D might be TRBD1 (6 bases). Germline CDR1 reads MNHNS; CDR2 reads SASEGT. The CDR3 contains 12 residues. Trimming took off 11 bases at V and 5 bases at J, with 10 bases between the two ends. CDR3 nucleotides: TGTGCCTCATACAGGGATAATTCACCCCTCCACTTT. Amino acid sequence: CASYRDNSPLHF.

The CDR3 DNA reads as TGCAGTGCGCGCTCCTACGAGCAGTACTTC. It codes for CSARSYEQYF. V and J are TRBV20-1 and TRBJ2-7; D unclear. The V end was cut by 6 bases, the J end by 0 bases, with 3 bases between. The length of the CDR3 is 10 residues. Germline CDR1 reads DFQATT; CDR2 reads SNEGSKA (reference sequence).

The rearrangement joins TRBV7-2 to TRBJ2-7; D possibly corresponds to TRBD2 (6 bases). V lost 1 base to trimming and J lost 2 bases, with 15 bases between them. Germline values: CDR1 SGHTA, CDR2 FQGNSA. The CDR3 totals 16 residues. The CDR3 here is CASSLGFSSATYEQYF. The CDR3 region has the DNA TGTGCCAGCAGCTTAGGGTTTTCTAGCGCAACCTACGAGCAGTACTTC.

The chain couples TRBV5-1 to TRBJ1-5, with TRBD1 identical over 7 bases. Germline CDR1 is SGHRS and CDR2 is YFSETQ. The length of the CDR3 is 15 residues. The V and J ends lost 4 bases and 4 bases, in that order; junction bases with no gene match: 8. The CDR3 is CASSPGTERNQPQHF. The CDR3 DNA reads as TGCGCCAGCAGCCCGGGGACAGAACGAAATCAGCCCCAGCATTTT.

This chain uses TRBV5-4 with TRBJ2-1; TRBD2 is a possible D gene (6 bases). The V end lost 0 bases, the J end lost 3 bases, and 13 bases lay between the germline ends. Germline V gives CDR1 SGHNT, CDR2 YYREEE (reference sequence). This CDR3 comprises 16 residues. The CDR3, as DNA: TGTGCCAGCAGCTTGGGGGCTAGCGCGAACTACAATGAGCAGTTCTTC. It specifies CASSLGASANYNEQFF.

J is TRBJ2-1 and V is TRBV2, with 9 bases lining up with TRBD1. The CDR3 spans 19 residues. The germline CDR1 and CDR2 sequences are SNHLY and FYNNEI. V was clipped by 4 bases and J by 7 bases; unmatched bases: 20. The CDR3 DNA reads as TGTGCCAGCAGTGCCCCCGGGACAGGGTTCGAAATTGGGTGGAATGAGCAGTTCTTC. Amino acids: CASSAPGTGFEIGWNEQFF.

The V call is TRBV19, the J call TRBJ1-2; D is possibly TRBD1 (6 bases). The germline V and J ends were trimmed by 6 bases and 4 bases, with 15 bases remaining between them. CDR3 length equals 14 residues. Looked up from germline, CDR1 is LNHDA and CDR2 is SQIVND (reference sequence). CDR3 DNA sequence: TGTGCCAGTAGCCAACAGGGCTATTTCTATGGCTACACCTTC. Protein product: CASSQQGYFYGYTF.

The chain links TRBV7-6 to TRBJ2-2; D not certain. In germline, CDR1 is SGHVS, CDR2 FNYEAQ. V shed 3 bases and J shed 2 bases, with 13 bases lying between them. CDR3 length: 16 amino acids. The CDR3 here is CASSFGRRDNTGELFF. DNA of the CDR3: TGTGCCAGCAGCTTTGGGCGACGAGACAACACCGGGGAGCTGTTTTTT.

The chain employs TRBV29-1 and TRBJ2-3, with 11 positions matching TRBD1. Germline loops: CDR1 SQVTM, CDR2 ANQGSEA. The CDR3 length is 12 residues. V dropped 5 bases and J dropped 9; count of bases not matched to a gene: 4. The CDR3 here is CSVWDRGDTQYF. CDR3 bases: TGCAGCGTTTGGGACAGGGGGGACACGCAGTATTTT.

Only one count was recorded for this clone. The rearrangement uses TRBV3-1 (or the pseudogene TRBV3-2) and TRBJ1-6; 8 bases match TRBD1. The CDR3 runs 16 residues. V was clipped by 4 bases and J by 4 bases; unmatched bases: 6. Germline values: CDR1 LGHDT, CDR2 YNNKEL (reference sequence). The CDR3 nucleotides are TGTGCCAGCAGCCCGCGTAGGACAGGGTATAATTCACCCCTCCACTTT. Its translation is CASSPRRTGYNSPLHF.